This passage covers 30 T cell receptor beta chains from one sample sequenced in a study of T cells after yellow fever vaccination (dated by TCRdb to the late 2010s). Library creation used 5' RACE. Sequenced on an Illumina HiSeq 2500. In TCRdb, the public reads were trimmed at Q25 with fastp and aligned with MiXCR, with productive beta chains retained. Entries are consolidated by CDR3 protein sequence, retaining the most common genes and DNA. The sample contains roughly 500,000 distinct CDR3 sequences, over 15% of them found a single time. The ten largest clones take up roughly 13% of the sample. The sample's treatment or condition label is to be understood as: live attenuated yellow fever vaccine strain. The sample in question was PBMCs, obtained 15 days after the yellow fever booster vaccination. The source of these receptors is a man aged 30 to 39 who received the YFV17D yellow fever vaccine.

The sample holds a few counts of this clonotype. This rearrangement joins TRBV20-1 to TRBJ2-3; D is uncertain. The CDR3 has 10 amino acids. V shed 4 bases and J shed 4 bases, with 3 bases lying between them. Germline V gene lookup returns CDR1 DFQATT and CDR2 SNEGSKA (reference sequence). The DNA of the CDR3 is TGCAGTGCTAATCCAGATACGCAGTATTTT. Translating gives CSANPDTQYF.

The CDR3 DNA sequence: TGTGCCAGCTACAATCGAGAGGTGGGGGTCACTGAAGCTTTCTTT. Translated, it gives CASYNREVGVTEAFF. V gene TRBV18 combines with J gene TRBJ1-1; TRBD1 is a possible D gene (5 bases). V was pared by 7 bases and J by 4 bases, with 19 bases between. CDR1 is KGHSH and CDR2 is LQKENI in the germline V gene. The CDR3 consists of 15 residues.

This clonotype was counted a few times. The CDR3 region is CASSGDRGQYEQYF. In nucleotides, the CDR3 is TGCGCCAGCAGCGGGGACAGGGGGCAATACGAGCAGTACTTC. V and J are TRBV4-3 and TRBJ2-7; 12 bases are shared with TRBD1. The CDR3 has 14 amino acids. The trim removed 5 bases at V and 4 bases at J, leaving 3 bases unmatched. Germline CDR1 reads LGHNA; CDR2 reads YSLEER.

CDR3 sequence reads: CSAKLALGTDTQYF. DNA of the CDR3: TGCAGTGCCAAACTAGCGTTAGGGACAGATACGCAGTATTTT. The chain combines TRBV20-1 with TRBJ2-3, with 7 bases that match TRBD2. V gave up 6 bases and J gave up 3 bases; unmatched junction bases: 9. The V gene's germline CDR1 is DFQATT and CDR2 SNEGSKA (reference sequence). The CDR3 length is 14 residues.

The chain joins TRBV6-2 or TRBV6-3 to TRBJ2-7; 8 bases align to TRBD1. This CDR3 spans 14 amino acids. Germline values: CDR1 MNHEY, CDR2 SVGEGT. Trimming cost V 4 bases and J 4 bases; bases outside gene matches: 6. The CDR3 coding sequence is TGTGCCAGCAGTTCGGGACAGGCTGGTTACGAGCAGTACTTC. The encoded protein is CASSSGQAGYEQYF.

The chain uses TRBV7-9 and TRBJ2-3; D is ambiguous. Germline CDR1 reads SEHNR; CDR2 reads FQNEAQ (reference sequence). Trimming removed 5 bases from V and 4 bases from J, with 13 bases in between. CDR3 length equals 14 residues. CDR3 sequence reads: CASSHNQGADTQYF. The CDR3 nucleotides read TGTGCCAGCAGCCACAATCAAGGCGCAGATACGCAGTATTTT. The full variable domain, completed using reference TRBV7-9 and TRBJ2-3, is DTGVSQNPRHKITKRGQNVTFRCDPISEHNRLYWYRQTLGQGPEFLTYFQNEAQLEKSRLLSDRFSAERPKGSFSTLEIQRTEQGDSAMYLCASSHNQGADTQYFGPGTRLTVL.

This clonotype was seen more than once but under ten times. This chain joins TRBV4-2 and TRBJ2-7; 8 bases map to TRBD2. This CDR3 spans 15 amino acids. The germline gives CDR1 LGHNA, CDR2 YNFKEQ. Losses at the gene ends were 0 bases for V and 6 bases for J; bases not matched to a gene: 7. The DNA of the CDR3 is TGTGCCAGCAGCCAAGATCATGCAGCGGGAGCCGAGCAGTACTTC. Translating gives CASSQDHAAGAEQYF.

This clonotype occurred a few times. This chain connects TRBV10-3 to TRBJ1-1; the D is unclear. Germline assignment: CDR1 ENHRY and CDR2 SYGVKD. Trimming cost V 0 bases and J 4 bases, with 9 bases left between them. The CDR3 runs 14 residues. The CDR3 coding sequence is TGTGCCATCAGTGAGTCAGGGATTGTCACTGAAGCTTTCTTT. Translating gives CAISESGIVTEAFF.

This clonotype was seen just once. V is TRBV18 and J is TRBJ2-7; 12 bases map to TRBD2. CDR1 and CDR2 (germline): KGHSH, LQKENI. Trimming at V came to 2 bases and at J to 2 bases, leaving 7 bases not matched to a gene. The CDR3 sequence is 17 residues long. CDR3 amino acids: CASSPGASGRAPYEQYF. CDR3 in DNA: TGTGCCAGCTCACCAGGGGCTAGCGGGAGGGCCCCCTACGAGCAGTACTTC.

This clonotype was recorded a few times. The gene calls are TRBV6-5 and TRBJ2-7; 10 nucleotides line up with TRBD1. The CDR3 consists of 15 residues. CDR1 is MNHEY, CDR2 SVGAGI, per germline. The V gene end was trimmed by 2 bases and the J gene end by 2 bases; junction bases not matched to a gene: 3. The CDR3 sequence is CASSYGGQGTYEQYF. CDR3 DNA sequence: TGTGCCAGCAGTTACGGGGGACAGGGGACCTACGAGCAGTACTTC.

V and J are TRBV3-1 and TRBJ2-5; 7 bases map to TRBD1. V was pared by 1 base and J by 5 bases, with 19 bases of the junction left unmatched. CDR1 LGHDT and CDR2 YNNKEL come from the germline V gene (reference sequence). The CDR3 runs 19 residues. The CDR3 sequence is CASSQVDRVQRPPVETQYF. CDR3 sequence (DNA): TGTGCCAGCAGCCAAGTAGACAGGGTTCAGCGACCCCCGGTGGAGACCCAGTACTTC.

The V gene is TRBV4-1, the J gene TRBJ2-1; unclear D gene. Germline V lookup: CDR1 MGHRA, CDR2 YSYEKL. Trimming cost V 2 bases and J 0 bases, with 14 bases left between them. CDR3 length equals 17 residues. The CDR3 sequence: CASSQKTGPSSYNEQFF. The CDR3 region has the DNA TGCGCCAGCAGCCAAAAAACCGGGCCAAGCTCCTACAATGAGCAGTTCTTC.

This chain joins TRBV16 and TRBJ1-1; the D is unclear. V shed 0 bases and J shed 6 bases, with 14 bases lying between them. The CDR3 length is 15 residues. Germline loops: CDR1 KGHSY, CDR2 FQNENV. This CDR3 reads CASSQSRRVIAEAFF. The CDR3 DNA reads TGTGCCAGCAGCCAATCCAGGAGGGTGATCGCTGAAGCTTTCTTT.

The rearrangement uses TRBV27 and TRBJ1-1; D not certain. V was shortened by 2 bases and J by 1 base, with 11 bases between the two germline ends. Germline V gives CDR1 MNHEY, CDR2 SMNVEV (reference sequence). The CDR3 runs to 15 residues. Here the CDR3 reads CASSLKAPRNTEAFF. The DNA of the CDR3 is TGTGCCAGCAGTTTAAAGGCCCCTCGGAACACTGAAGCTTTCTTT.

A single count supports this clonotype. The rearrangement joins TRBV20-1 to TRBJ2-7; TRBD2 agrees at 7 bases. Germline-derived CDR1 and CDR2 are DFQATT and SNEGSKA (reference sequence). This CDR3 comprises 17 residues. The ends lost 3 bases at V and 2 bases at J; junction bases unmatched: 16. CDR3 in amino acids: CSARKGLAASPTYEQYF. The CDR3 bases are TGCAGTGCTAGGAAAGGGCTAGCGGCATCACCCACCTACGAGCAGTACTTC.

The CDR3 loop reads CASSIPSACTDTQYF. DNA for the CDR3: TGTGCCAGCAGCATCCCAAGCGCCTGCACAGATACGCAGTATTTT. The chain couples TRBV28 to TRBJ2-3; no firm D call. CDR3 length equals 15 residues. Trimming removed 6 bases from V and 1 base from J, with 14 bases in between. Germline CDR1 and CDR2: MDHEN and SYDVKM.

In its sample, this clonotype was seen a few times. This sequence joins TRBV28 and TRBJ2-2; D is perhaps TRBD2 (6 bases). This CDR3 is built from 14 residues. V gave up 8 bases and J gave up 4 bases, with 14 bases separating them. Per the germline V gene, CDR1 is MDHEN and CDR2 is SYDVKM. The DNA of the CDR3 is TGTGCCAGCCTATGGGGGGTTGGCACCGGGGAGCTGTTTTTT. This sequence encodes CASLWGVGTGELFF.

The sample holds a few counts of this clonotype. The genes are TRBV12-3 or TRBV12-4 and TRBJ2-1; no definite D call. Trimming took 5 bases from V and 15 from J, leaving 26 bases between them. The CDR3 runs to 15 residues. As DNA, the CDR3 is TGTGCCAGCAGTCCCCTACTAACGACTCCGCTTTCCTCGTTCTTC. Translating it yields CASSPLLTTPLSSFF.

This clonotype was seen only a few times. This chain connects TRBV20-1 to TRBJ2-1; possibly TRBD1 or TRBD2 for D (6 bases each). Germline V lookup: CDR1 DFQATT, CDR2 SNEGSKA (reference sequence). The CDR3 has 15 amino acids. Trimming left V 1 base short and J 8 bases short, with 18 bases between. The CDR3 is CSARAGAGLRDEQFF. CDR3 coding DNA: TGCAGTGCTAGAGCAGGGGCGGGGCTTAGGGATGAGCAGTTCTTC.

This clonotype came up a few times. The chain has TRBV12-3 or TRBV12-4 and TRBJ1-1, with D unclear. There are 11 residues in the CDR3. Trimming stripped 3 bases from V and 8 bases from J, with 7 bases between. The CDR3: CASSLTTEAFF. In DNA, the CDR3 is TGTGCCAGCAGTTTGACAACCGAAGCTTTCTTT.

The V and J genes are TRBV29-1 and TRBJ2-7, with 7 bases identical to TRBD2. V shed 5 bases and J 2 bases; nucleotides not matched to a gene: 3. The CDR3 covers 12 residues. Germline CDR1 and CDR2: SQVTM and ANQGSEA. The DNA for the CDR3 is TGCAGCGTTTCGGGAGGCGCCTACGAGCAGTACTTC. It translates to CSVSGGAYEQYF.

This clonotype has a handful of counts. Its ends do not fully match the called genes, so a read error is possible. The CDR3 region has the DNA TGTGCTAGTGGGTTGGAATACCCGGACTACGAGCAGTACTTC. Its protein is CASGLEYPDYEQYF. The V gene is TRBV12-5, the J gene TRBJ2-7; D is unresolved. CDR1 and CDR2 (germline): LGHNT, FRNRAP. The CDR3 length is 14 residues.

Note on this clonotype: Sequence at one end of the junction differs from germline and may be a read error. V gene TRBV16 combines with J gene TRBJ2-7; D is ambiguous. The germline CDR1 and CDR2 sequences are KGHSY and FQNENV. The CDR3 loop spans 13 amino acids. The DNA of the CDR3 is TGTGCCGGCAGCCCCAATCGTGCCTACGAGCAGTACTTC. Protein sequence: CAGSPNRAYEQYF.

The sample holds a few counts of this clonotype. The chain links TRBV24-1 to TRBJ2-1; 9 bases fit TRBD2. There are 15 residues in the CDR3. V shed 9 bases, J shed 1 base, and the junction held 6 bases outside the gene matches. Germline V gives CDR1 KGHDR, CDR2 SFDVKD. The CDR3, as DNA: TGTGCCACCGGAGCGGGAGGTGGGTCCTACAATGAGCAGTTCTTC. Translated: CATGAGGGSYNEQFF.

There are a few counts of this clonotype. The chain uses TRBV5-1 and TRBJ2-7; 14 nucleotides line up with TRBD2. The CDR3 extends over 16 amino acids. Germline values: CDR1 SGHRS, CDR2 YFSETQ. Unmatched junction bases numbered 9, after V lost 4 bases and J lost 6 bases. The CDR3 region is CASSPGLAGVAGEQYF. CDR3 bases: TGCGCCAGCAGCCCGGGACTAGCGGGAGTAGCGGGCGAGCAGTACTTC.

This clonotype showed up just a few times. CDR3 coding DNA: TGTGCCAGCAGCCCCTGGACTAGCGGGTACTACGAGCAGTACTTC. Encoded protein: CASSPWTSGYYEQYF. The gene calls are TRBV3-1 and TRBJ2-7; 11 bases fit TRBD2. J lost 3 bases, V lost 4 bases, and 5 bases had no gene match. CDR1 is LGHDT, CDR2 YNNKEL, per germline (reference sequence). The CDR3 spans 15 residues.

This clonotype was counted between two and nine times. The chain combines TRBV10-3 with TRBJ2-2; 9 positions match TRBD1. V gave up 2 bases and J gave up 4 bases; unmatched junction bases: 8. Germline V CDR1 and CDR2: ENHRY, SYGVKD. This CDR3 region has 17 residues. The CDR3 DNA is TGTGCCATCAGTGAGCCTGACAGGGGGACGGGCACCGGGGAGCTGTTTTTT. Amino acids: CAISEPDRGTGTGELFF.

This clonotype was detected a few times. This sequence joins TRBV20-1 and TRBJ1-2, with 7 bases matching TRBD1. Trimming removed 1 base from V and 2 bases from J; junction bases left unmatched: 4. There are 14 residues in the CDR3. Germline V gives CDR1 DFQATT, CDR2 SNEGSKA (reference sequence). As DNA, the CDR3 is TGCAGTGCTAGAGTTCCGGGACAGAACTATGGCTACACCTTC. Encoded protein: CSARVPGQNYGYTF.

This clonotype appeared a few times. The CDR3 DNA is TGTGCCAGCAGCTCGAGGACCTATACCGGGGAGCTGTTTTTT. Translation gives CASSSRTYTGELFF. V and J are TRBV7-2 and TRBJ2-2, with D unclear. V lost 4 bases and J lost 5, with 11 bases in between. The CDR3 is 14 amino acids. CDR1 is SGHTA, CDR2 FQGNSA, per germline.

The CDR3 DNA reads TGTGCCAGCAACCGCGACTACGAGCAGTACTTC. Translating gives CASNRDYEQYF. This chain links TRBV28 with TRBJ2-7; D is unresolved. The CDR3 has 11 amino acids. Trimming shortened V by 7 bases and J by 3 bases, and 7 bases separated the two germline ends. Per the germline V gene, CDR1 is MDHEN and CDR2 is SYDVKM.